One sample yielded the 3 T cell receptor beta chains listed below, sequenced in a study of CD8+ T cells in alopecia areata. The treatment is: oral pan-JAK inhibitor, 5-10 mg twice daily. In each case, RNA was isolated and then reverse transcribed into cDNA as the sequencing template. Sequenced by immunoSEQ multiplex PCR; TCRdb stores in-frame clones only, minus some. Among about 97,000 clones, 55% to 75% were seen once, and the ten largest hold roughly 17%. Here the sequenced sample was CD8+ T cells sorted from blood, taken between weeks 55 and 65, from a patient treated with tofacitinib. The receptors were sampled from a human donor with alopecia areata.

CDR3 sequence reads: CASSLEDTLQYF. In DNA form, the CDR3 reads TGTGCCAGCAGCTTAGAGGACACCCTACAGTACTTC. The V and J genes are TRBV13 and TRBJ2-7; D is possibly TRBD1 (5 bases). The length of the CDR3 is 12 residues. The V end lost 1 base, the J end lost 10 bases, and 11 bases lay between the germline ends. Germline CDR1 PRHDT, CDR2 FYEKMQ (reference sequence).

This clone was detected a few times. The chain couples TRBV6-5 to TRBJ1-2; 9 nucleotides align to TRBD1. The CDR3 extends over 13 amino acids. J lost 8 bases, V lost 5 bases, and 6 bases had no gene match. CDR1 MNHEY and CDR2 SVGAGI come from the germline V gene. CDR3 nucleotide sequence: TGTGCCAGCAGTGGGACAGGGCTCGTAGGCTACACCTTC. Residues: CASSGTGLVGYTF.

This chain uses TRBV6-5 with TRBJ1-5; 7 nucleotides agree with TRBD1. Looked up from germline, CDR1 is MNHEY and CDR2 is SVGAGI. This CDR3 is built from 14 residues. With 4 bases clipped from V and 6 bases from J, the junction kept 6 bases outside the gene matches. CDR3 nucleotide sequence: TGTGCCAGCAGTTCCAGGGGGGGCATTCAGCCCCAGCATTTT. Protein product: CASSSRGGIQPQHF.